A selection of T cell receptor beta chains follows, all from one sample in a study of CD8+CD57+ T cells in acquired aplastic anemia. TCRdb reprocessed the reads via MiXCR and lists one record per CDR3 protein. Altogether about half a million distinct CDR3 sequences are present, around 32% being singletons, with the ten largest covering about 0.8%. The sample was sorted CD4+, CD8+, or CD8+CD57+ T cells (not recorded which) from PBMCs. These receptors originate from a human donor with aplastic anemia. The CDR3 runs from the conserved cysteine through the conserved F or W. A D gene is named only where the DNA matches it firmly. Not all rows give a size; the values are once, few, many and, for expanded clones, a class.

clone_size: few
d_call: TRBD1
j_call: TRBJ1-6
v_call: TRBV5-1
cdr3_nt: TGCGCCAGCAGCCAGGACAGGGGCCAAAACTATAATTCACCCCTCCACTTT
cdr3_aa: CASSQDRGQNYNSPLHF

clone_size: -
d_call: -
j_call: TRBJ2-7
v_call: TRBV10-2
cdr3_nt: TGCGCCAGCAGTGATCGGGGGGCCACCTACGAGCAGTACTTC
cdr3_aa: CASSDRGATYEQYF

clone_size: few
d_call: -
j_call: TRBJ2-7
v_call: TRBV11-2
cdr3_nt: TGTGCCAGCAGCTTAGATCGTGTAGAAAGCTACGAGCAGTACTTC
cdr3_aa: CASSLDRVESYEQYF

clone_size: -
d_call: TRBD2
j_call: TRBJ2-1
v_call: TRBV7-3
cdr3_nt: TGTGCCAGCAGCTTATCTAGCGGCTTTAACAATGAGCAGTTCTTC
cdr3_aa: CASSLSSGFNNEQFF

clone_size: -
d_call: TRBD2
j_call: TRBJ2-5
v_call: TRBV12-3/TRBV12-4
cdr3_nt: TGTGCCAGCAGGTTGACTAGCGGGGGACAAGAGACCCAGTACTTC
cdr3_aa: CASRLTSGGQETQYF

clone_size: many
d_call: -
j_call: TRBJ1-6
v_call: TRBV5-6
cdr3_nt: TGTGCCAGCAGCTTGGTACGGGGGAATTCACCCCTCCACTTT
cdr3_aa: CASSLVRGNSPLHF

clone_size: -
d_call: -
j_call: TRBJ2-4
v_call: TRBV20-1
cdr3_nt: TGCAGTGCTAAAAAGACCGGAGCCAAAAACATTCAGTACTTC
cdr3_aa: CSAKKTGAKNIQYF

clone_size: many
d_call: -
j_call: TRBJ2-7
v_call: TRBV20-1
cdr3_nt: TGCAGTGCCCCGCGGATGAGCGAGCAGTACTTC
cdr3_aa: CSAPRMSEQYF

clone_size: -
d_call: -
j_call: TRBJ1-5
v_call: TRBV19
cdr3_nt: TGTGCCAGTAGTATAACGGTTGCAGGGAATCAGCCCCAGCATTTT
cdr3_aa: CASSITVAGNQPQHF

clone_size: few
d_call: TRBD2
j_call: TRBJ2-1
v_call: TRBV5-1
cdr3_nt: TGCGCCAGTGGGACTAGCGCTGGCAATGAGCAGTTCTTC
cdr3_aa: CASGTSAGNEQFF

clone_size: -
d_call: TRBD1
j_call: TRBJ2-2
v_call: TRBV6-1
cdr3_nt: TGTGCCAGCAGCCAGGACAGGGCGAACACCGGGGAGCTGTTTTTT
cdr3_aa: CASSQDRANTGELFF

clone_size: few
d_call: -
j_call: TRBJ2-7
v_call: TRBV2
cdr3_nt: TGTGCCAGCCCGGACAGTTACGAGCAGTACTTC
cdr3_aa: CASPDSYEQYF

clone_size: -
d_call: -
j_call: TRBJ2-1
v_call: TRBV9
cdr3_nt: TGTGCCAGCAGCGCCGGAGACGCCAGTAGCGAGCAGCTCTTC
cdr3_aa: CASSAGDASSEQLF

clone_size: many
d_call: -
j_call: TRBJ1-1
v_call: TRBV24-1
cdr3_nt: TGTGCCACCAGTGGGGGTAACACTGAAGCTTTCTTT
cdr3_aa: CATSGGNTEAFF

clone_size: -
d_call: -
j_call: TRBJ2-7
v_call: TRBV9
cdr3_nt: TGTGCCAGCAGCGCAGTCCAGGGGGGTGAGCAGTACTTC
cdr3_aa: CASSAVQGGEQYF

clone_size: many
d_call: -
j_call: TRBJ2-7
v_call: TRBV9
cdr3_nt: TGTGCCAGCAGCGTCGGCCTCGAGGGGGCGGGGGAGCAGTACTTC
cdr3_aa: CASSVGLEGAGEQYF

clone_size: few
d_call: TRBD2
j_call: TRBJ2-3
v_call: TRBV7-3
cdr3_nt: TGTGCCAGCAGGTCTAGCGGGGTAACAGATACGCAGTATTTT
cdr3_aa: CASRSSGVTDTQYF

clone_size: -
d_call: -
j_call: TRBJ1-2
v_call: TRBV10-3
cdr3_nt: TGTGCCATCAGTGAGCCTCGGGCAGGGTTGTACTATGGCTACACCTTC
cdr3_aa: CAISEPRAGLYYGYTF

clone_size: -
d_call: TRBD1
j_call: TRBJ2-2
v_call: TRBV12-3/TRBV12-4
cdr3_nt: TGTGCCAGCAGTGCCGACAGGGGTGGCTATTACACCGGGGAGCTGTTTTTT
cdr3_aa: CASSADRGGYYTGELFF

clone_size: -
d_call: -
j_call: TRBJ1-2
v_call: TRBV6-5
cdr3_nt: TGTGCCAGCAGTTACTCCGGGGGCGCCGCGAGCAACTATGGCTACACCTTC
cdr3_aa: CASSYSGGAASNYGYTF

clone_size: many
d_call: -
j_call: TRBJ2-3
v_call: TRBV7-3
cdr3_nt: TGTGCCAGCAGCATCCCAGGGGTTAGCACAGATACGCAGTATTTT
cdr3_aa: CASSIPGVSTDTQYF

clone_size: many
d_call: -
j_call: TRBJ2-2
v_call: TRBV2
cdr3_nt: TGTGCCAGCAGTGGGGTTAAGGAGGTCGGGGAGCTGTTTTTT
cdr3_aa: CASSGVKEVGELFF

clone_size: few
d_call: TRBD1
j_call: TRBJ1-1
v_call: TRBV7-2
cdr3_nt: TGCGCCAGCAGCTTGGCCTCGGGGACAGTTGAAGCTTTCTTT
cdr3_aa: CASSLASGTVEAFF

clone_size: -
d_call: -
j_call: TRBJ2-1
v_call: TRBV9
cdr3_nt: TGTGCCAGCAGCGCCGGTCCGGACAGATCCTACAATGAGCAGTTCTTC
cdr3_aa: CASSAGPDRSYNEQFF

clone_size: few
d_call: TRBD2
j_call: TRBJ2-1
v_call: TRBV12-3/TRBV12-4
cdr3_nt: TGTGCCAGCTCGAATCTTAGGGTAGCGGGGGGGGGGAATGAGCAGTTCTTC
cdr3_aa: CASSNLRVAGGGNEQFF

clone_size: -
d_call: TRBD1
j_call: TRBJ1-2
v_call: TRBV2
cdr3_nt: TGTGCCAGCAGATCCCTGGACAGGGCTAATGGCTACACCTTC
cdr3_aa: CASRSLDRANGYTF

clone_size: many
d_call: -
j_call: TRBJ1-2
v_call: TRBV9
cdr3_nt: TGTGCCAGCAGCCGCGGGGGGAATAACTATGGCTACACCTTC
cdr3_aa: CASSRGGNNYGYTF

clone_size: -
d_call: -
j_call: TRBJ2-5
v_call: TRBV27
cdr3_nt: TGTGCCAGCAGTAGCGGAGCCCAAGAGACCCAGTACTTC
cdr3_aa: CASSSGAQETQYF

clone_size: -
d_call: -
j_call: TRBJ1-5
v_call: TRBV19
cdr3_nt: TGTGCCAGCAGCCCCGGGTCAGGGCGCAATCAGCCCCAGCATTTT
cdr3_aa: CASSPGSGRNQPQHF

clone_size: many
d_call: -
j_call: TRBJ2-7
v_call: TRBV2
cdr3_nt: TGTGCCAGCAGAGACAGCTACGAGCAGTACTTC
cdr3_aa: CASRDSYEQYF

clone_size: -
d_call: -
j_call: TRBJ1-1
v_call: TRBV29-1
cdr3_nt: TGCAGCGTCCGACCGACAGCTATGAACACTGAAGCTTTCTTT
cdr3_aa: CSVRPTAMNTEAFF

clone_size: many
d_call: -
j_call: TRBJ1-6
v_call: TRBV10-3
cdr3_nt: TGTGCCATCAGTGAGCGGGATTCCAATAATTCACCCCTCCACTTT
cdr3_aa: CAISERDSNNSPLHF

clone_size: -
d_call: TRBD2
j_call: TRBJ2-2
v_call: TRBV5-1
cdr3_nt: TGCGCCAGCAGCTTGAGGCTTATGGGACTAGCGGGGAACACCGGGGAGCTGTTTTTT
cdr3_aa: CASSLRLMGLAGNTGELFF

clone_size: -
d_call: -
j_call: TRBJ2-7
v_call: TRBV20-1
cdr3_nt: TGCAGTGCTAGGCCCCCCCCTGGGCTAGCTTCCTACGAGCAGTACTTC
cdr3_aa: CSARPPPGLASYEQYF